This TCR beta chain appears in the sequencing data of a study of shared clonotypes between healthy human individuals. Regarding the study as a whole: Between a handful of donors, naive CD4 clonotypes were shared at a level of approximately 5%.

This clone was observed a handful of times. The antigen remains unidentified. The method was immunoSEQ multiplex PCR; TCRdb's version includes in-frame clones alone and lacks a portion of them. The data hold 2 million to 2.5 million clones, with 93% observed a single time. This CDR3 is built from 12 residues. V lost 5 bases and J lost 10; bases outside the gene matches: 3. From germline, CDR1 is SGHTA and CDR2 FQGTGA. Researchers partitioned CD4+ cells into CD45RA+ naive and CD45RA-negative memory subsets. The clonotype originates from a man aged 18 to 30 in good health. Some clones in this sample may be carry-over from other donors' samples. This sequence joins TRBV7-3 and TRBJ2-2; 8 bases are a match to TRBD2. Specimen: naive CD4+ T cells from PBMCs. Subset reported: CD45RA+ positively selected. The CDR3 region has the DNA TGTGCCAGCAGCCTAGCGGGTGCGGAGCTGTTTTTT. Protein sequence: CASSLAGAELFF.